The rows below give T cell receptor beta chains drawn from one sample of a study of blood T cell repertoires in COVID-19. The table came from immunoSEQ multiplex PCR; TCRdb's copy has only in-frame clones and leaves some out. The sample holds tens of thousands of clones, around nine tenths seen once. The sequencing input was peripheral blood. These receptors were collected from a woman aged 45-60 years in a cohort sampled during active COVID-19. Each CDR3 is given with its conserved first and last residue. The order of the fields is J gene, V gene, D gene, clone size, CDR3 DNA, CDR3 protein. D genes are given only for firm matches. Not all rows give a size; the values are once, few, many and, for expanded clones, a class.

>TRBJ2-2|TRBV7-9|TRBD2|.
TGTGCCAGCAGCCCAACACGGACTAGCGGGAGGGCCGGGGAGCTGTTTTTT
CASSPTRTSGRAGELFF
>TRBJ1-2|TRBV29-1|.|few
TGCAGCGTTTATAGCAGCGATGGCTACACCTTC
CSVYSSDGYTF
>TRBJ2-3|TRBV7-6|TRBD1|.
TGTGCCAGCAGCGAGTATCAGGGGGAAGGGCCAGATACGCAGTATTTT
CASSEYQGEGPDTQYF
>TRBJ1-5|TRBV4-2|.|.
TGTGCCAGCAGCCACGGGGGGGTAGGGTTCAATCAGCCCCAGCATTTT
CASSHGGVGFNQPQHF
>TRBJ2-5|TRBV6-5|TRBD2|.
TGTGCCAGCACCCCGACTAGCATGGAGACCCAGTACTTC
CASTPTSMETQYF
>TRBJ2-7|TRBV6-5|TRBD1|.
TGTGCCAGCATTAAAGGGACAGGGCTCTCCTACGAGCAGTACTTC
CASIKGTGLSYEQYF
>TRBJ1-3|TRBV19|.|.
TGTGCCAGTACCTCAGGGTATTCTTCTGGAAACACCATATATTTT
CASTSGYSSGNTIYF
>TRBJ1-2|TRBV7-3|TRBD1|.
TGTGCCAGCAGCGGTTCCCATACAGGGGGGGAAGTCGGCTACACCTTC
CASSGSHTGGEVGYTF
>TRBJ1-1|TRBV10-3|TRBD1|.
TGTGCCATCAGTGAGAGGCAGGGGGGCACTGAAGCTTTCTTT
CAISERQGGTEAFF
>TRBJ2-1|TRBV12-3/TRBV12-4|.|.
TGTGCCAGCAGTTTGATGGGGGGTGAGCAGTTCTTC
CASSLMGGEQFF
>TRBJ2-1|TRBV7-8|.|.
TGTGCCAGCAGCCCGCTGGGACTCGCGGCCTCCTACAATGAGCAGTTCTTC
CASSPLGLAASYNEQFF
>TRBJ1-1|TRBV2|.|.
TGTGCCAGCAGCCGAGACAGGCTGAACACTGAAGCTTTCTTT
CASSRDRLNTEAFF
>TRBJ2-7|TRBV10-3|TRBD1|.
TGTGCCATCAGGAACCCGGGACAGGGACATTACGAGCAGTACTTC
CAIRNPGQGHYEQYF
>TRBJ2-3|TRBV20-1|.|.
TGCAGTGCTAGGGCCGCAGATACGCAGTATTTT
CSARAADTQYF
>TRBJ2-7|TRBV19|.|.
TGTGCCTCGACCCAGGATGGACGGACATACGAGCAGTACTTC
CASTQDGRTYEQYF
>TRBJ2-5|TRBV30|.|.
TGTGCCTGGCTATCAACTGAGACCCAGTACTTC
CAWLSTETQYF
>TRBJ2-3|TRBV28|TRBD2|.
TGTGCCAGCAGTTCTAGCGGGGAGACAGATACGCAGTATTTT
CASSSSGETDTQYF
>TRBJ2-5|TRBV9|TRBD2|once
TGTGCCAGCAGCGCATTAGCGGGGGAGCCCCCCGAGACCCAGTACTTC
CASSALAGEPPETQYF
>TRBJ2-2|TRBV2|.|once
TGTGCCAGCAGTGATTATCCTAGTTCCCGTCTCGGGGAGCTGTTTTTT
CASSDYPSSRLGELFF
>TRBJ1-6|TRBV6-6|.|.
TGTGCCAGCAGTACACGGGCGGGTTCACCCCTCCACTTT
CASSTRAGSPLHF